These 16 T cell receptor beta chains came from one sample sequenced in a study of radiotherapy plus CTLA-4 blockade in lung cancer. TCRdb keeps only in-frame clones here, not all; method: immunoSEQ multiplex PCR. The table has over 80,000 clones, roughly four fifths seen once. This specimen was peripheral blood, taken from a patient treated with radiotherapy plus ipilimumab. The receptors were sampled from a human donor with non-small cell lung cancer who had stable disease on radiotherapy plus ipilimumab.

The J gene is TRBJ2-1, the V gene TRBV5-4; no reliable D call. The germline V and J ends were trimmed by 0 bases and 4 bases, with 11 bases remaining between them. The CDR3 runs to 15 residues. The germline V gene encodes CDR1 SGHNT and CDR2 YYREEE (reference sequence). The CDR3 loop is CASSLVSFQYNEQFF. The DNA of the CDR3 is TGTGCCAGCAGCTTGGTTTCATTCCAATACAATGAGCAGTTCTTC.

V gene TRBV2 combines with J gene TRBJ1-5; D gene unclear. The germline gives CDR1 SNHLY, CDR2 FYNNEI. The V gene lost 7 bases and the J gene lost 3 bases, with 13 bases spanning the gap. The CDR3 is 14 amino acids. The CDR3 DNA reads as TGTGCCAGCAAAACCACGGGTTCCAATCAGCCCCAGCATTTT. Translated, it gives CASKTTGSNQPQHF.

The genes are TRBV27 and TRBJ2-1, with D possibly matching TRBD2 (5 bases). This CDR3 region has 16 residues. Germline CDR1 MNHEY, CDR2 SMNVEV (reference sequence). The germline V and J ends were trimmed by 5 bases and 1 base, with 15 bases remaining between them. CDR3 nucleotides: TGTGCCAGCAGTCAAGCCGGGGTTTCTTCCTACAATGAGCAGTTCTTC. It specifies CASSQAGVSSYNEQFF.

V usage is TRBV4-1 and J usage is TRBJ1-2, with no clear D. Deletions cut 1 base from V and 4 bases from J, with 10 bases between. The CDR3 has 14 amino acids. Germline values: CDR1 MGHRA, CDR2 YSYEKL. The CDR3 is CASSQVRIGYGYTF. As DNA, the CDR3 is TGCGCCAGCAGCCAAGTTCGTATTGGCTATGGCTACACCTTC.

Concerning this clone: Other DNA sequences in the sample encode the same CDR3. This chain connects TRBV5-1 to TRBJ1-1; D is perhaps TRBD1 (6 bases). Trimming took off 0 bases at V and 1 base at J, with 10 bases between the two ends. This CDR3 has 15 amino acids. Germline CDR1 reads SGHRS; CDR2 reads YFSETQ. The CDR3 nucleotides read TGCGCCAGCAGCTTGGTAGGGGGATCGAACACTGAAGCTTTCTTT. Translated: CASSLVGGSNTEAFF.

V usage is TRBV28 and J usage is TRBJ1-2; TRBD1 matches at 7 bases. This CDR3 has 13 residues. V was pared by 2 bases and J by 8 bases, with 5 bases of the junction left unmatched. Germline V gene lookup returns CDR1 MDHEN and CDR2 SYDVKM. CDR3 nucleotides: TGTGCCAGCAGTTTACTAGGGGGCGCGGGCTACACCTTC. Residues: CASSLLGGAGYTF.

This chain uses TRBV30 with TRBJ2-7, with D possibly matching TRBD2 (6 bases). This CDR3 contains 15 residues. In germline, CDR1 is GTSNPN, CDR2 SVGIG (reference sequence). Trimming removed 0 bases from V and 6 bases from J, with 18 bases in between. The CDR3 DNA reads TGTGCCTGGAGTGTGGGAGGATCCCGTGCAGGCGAGCAGTACTTC. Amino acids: CAWSVGGSRAGEQYF.

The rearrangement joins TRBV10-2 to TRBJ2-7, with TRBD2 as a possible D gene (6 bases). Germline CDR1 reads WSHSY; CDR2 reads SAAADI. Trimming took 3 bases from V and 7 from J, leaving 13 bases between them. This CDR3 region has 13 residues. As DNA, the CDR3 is TGCGCCAGCAGTGACTCAAGGGCGGGGGAGCAGTACTTC. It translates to CASSDSRAGEQYF.

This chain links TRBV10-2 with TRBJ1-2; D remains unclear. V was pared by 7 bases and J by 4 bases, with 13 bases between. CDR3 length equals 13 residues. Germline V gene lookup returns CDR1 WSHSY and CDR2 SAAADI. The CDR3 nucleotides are TGCGCCAGCACAGAGAGACCTTCCTATGGCTACACCTTC. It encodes CASTERPSYGYTF.

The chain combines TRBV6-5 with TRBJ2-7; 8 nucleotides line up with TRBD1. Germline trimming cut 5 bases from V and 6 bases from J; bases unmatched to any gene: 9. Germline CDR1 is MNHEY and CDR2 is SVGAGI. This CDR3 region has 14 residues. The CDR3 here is CASSRQGPGAEQYF. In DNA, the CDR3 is TGTGCCAGCAGTAGACAGGGGCCAGGGGCCGAGCAGTACTTC.

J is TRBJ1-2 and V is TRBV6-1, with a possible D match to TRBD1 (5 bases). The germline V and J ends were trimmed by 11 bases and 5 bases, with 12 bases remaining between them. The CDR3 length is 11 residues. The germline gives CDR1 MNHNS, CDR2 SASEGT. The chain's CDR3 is CAEGGAYGYTF. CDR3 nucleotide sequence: TGTGCCGAAGGAGGGGCGTATGGCTACACCTTC.

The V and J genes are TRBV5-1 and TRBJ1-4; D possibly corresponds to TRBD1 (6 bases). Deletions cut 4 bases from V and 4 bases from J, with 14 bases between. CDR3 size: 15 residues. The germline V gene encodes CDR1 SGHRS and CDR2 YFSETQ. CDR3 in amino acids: CASSELGQFNEKLFF. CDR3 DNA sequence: TGCGCCAGCAGCGAATTAGGACAGTTTAATGAAAAACTGTTTTTT.

The CDR3, as DNA: TGTGCCAGCAGCCGACACGACTTTTTCGATGAGCAGTTCTTC. The encoded protein is CASSRHDFFDEQFF. V is TRBV28 and J is TRBJ2-1; D is unresolved. The CDR3 loop spans 14 amino acids. Trimming shortened V by 6 bases and J by 8 bases, and 17 bases separated the two germline ends. Germline CDR1 is MDHEN and CDR2 is SYDVKM. The entire variable domain, with the rest obtained from reference TRBV28 and TRBJ2-1, is as follows: DVKVTQSSRYLVKRTGEKVFLECVQDMDHENMFWYRQDPGLGLRLIYFSYDVKMKEKGDIPEGYSVSREKKERFSLILESASTNQTSMYLCASSRHDFFDEQFFGPGTRLTVL.

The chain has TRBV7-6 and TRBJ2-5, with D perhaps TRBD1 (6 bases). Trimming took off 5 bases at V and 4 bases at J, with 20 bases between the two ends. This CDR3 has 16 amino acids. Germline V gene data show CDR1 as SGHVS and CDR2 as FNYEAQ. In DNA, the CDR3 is TGTGCCAGCAGCCCCATCGCACACAGGGAAAGAGAGACCCAGTACTTC. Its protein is CASSPIAHRERETQYF.

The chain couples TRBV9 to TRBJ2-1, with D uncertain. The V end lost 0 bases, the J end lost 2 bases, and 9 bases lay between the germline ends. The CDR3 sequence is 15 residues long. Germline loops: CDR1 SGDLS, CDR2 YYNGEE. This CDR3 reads CASSVVNKPYNEQFF. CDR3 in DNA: TGTGCCAGCAGCGTAGTCAATAAACCCTACAATGAGCAGTTCTTC.

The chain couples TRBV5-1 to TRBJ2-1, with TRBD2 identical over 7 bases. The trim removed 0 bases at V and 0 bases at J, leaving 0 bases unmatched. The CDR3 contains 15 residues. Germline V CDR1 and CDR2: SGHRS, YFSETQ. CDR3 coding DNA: TGCGCCAGCAGCTTGGGCGGGAGCTCCTACAATGAGCAGTTCTTC. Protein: CASSLGGSSYNEQFF. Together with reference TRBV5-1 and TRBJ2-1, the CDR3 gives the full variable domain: KAGVTQTPRYLIKTRGQQVTLSCSPISGHRSVSWYQQTPGQGLQFLFEYFSETQRNKGNFPGRFSGRQFSNSRSEMNVSTLELGDSALYLCASSLGGSSYNEQFFGPGTRLTVL.